The 2 T cell receptor beta chains given below trace back to one sample, sequenced in a study of monozygotic twins with inflammatory bowel disease. Following a re-call of the 5' RACE reads, TCRdb has one entry per CDR3 protein and lacks DNA. The sample is made up of over 150,000 distinct CDR3 sequences, and the top ten hold roughly 2.6% of it. Sequencing input: blood. These TCRs come from a human donor with ulcerative colitis or Crohn's disease, or a healthy co-twin of an affected twin (not recorded which).

The chain links TRBV20-1 to TRBJ2-1; the D call from TCRdb, TRBD1, cannot be confirmed without DNA. CDR1 and CDR2 (germline): DFQATT, SNEGSKA (reference sequence). This CDR3 spans 15 amino acids. CDR3 in amino acids: CSALSVGRVNDEQFF.

The chain is built from TRBV7-3 and TRBJ2-1. CDR1 and CDR2 (germline): SGHTA, FQGTGA. The CDR3 runs to 15 residues. The CDR3 is CASSLTLTKRDEQFF.